Below, 8 T cell receptor beta chains from the same sample are listed, as sequenced in a study. TCRdb redid the calling of the 5' RACE reads with MiXCR, one entry per CDR3 protein. The table includes tens of thousands of distinct CDR3 sequences, approximately 23% detected once. Specimen: memory CD4+ T cells sorted from a lymph node. The subset here: memory CD4+ T cells, CD4+CD45RO+CD25-. The receptors stem from a female donor with breast cancer.

This clonotype was seen only a few times. The gene calls are TRBV20-1 and TRBJ2-6; no firm D call. The ends were cut back, 6 bases at V and 0 bases at J, with 9 bases in the middle. CDR1 is DFQATT, CDR2 SNEGSKA, per germline (reference sequence). This CDR3 comprises 14 residues. The CDR3 DNA reads TGCAGTGCCAAGGGAACCTCTGGGGCCAACGTCCTGACTTTC. It is translated as CSAKGTSGANVLTF.

This clonotype was observed at least ten times. The rearrangement links TRBV15 to TRBJ2-5; possibly TRBD1 for D (5 bases). Germline V gene sequence: CDR1 LNHNV, CDR2 YYDKDF (reference sequence). With 1 base removed from V and 3 bases from J, the gap between germline ends came to 9 bases. There are 14 residues in the CDR3. The CDR3 loop is CATSRVDRKETQYF. CDR3 DNA: TGTGCCACCAGCAGAGTCGACAGAAAAGAGACCCAGTACTTC.

The sample holds many counts of this clonotype. The chain combines TRBV29-1 with TRBJ2-3; 7 nucleotides line up with TRBD1. The CDR3 sequence is 12 residues long. The trim removed 2 bases at V and 6 bases at J, leaving 2 bases unmatched. Germline CDR1 reads SQVTM; CDR2 reads ANQGSEA. CDR3 sequence: CSVERGRDTQYF. The CDR3 DNA reads TGCAGCGTTGAAAGGGGGCGGGATACGCAGTATTTT.

This chain connects TRBV5-1 to TRBJ1-1, with TRBD1 matching over 11 bases. The CDR3 runs to 13 residues. Trimming took 0 bases from V and 8 from J; bases not matched to a gene: 0. The germline gives CDR1 SGHRS, CDR2 YFSETQ. The CDR3 sequence: CASSLGTGGEAFF. As DNA, the CDR3 is TGCGCCAGCAGCTTGGGGACAGGGGGCGAAGCTTTCTTT.

This clonotype was counted a few times. The V gene is TRBV29-1, the J gene TRBJ2-1, with 8 bases that match TRBD1. The CDR3 totals 12 residues. Germline trimming cut 6 bases from V and 3 bases from J; bases unmatched to any gene: 1. The germline CDR1 and CDR2 sequences are SQVTM and ANQGSEA. The CDR3 bases are TGCAGCGTCGGACAGGGCTACAATGAGCAGTTCTTC. This translates into CSVGQGYNEQFF.

J is TRBJ1-1 and V is TRBV12-3 or TRBV12-4; a possible D gene is TRBD1 (6 bases). V was trimmed by 6 bases and J by 4 bases, leaving 12 bases between them. The CDR3 consists of 13 residues. DNA of the CDR3: TGTGCCAGCAGCCGCGCAGGGGTCACTGAAGCTTTCTTT. This sequence encodes CASSRAGVTEAFF.

CDR3 region: CASSRTHTEAFF. The CDR3 DNA reads TGTGCCAGCAGTCGTACGCACACTGAAGCTTTCTTT. The J gene is TRBJ1-1, the V gene TRBV28; D is unresolved. Germline V gene lookup returns CDR1 MDHEN and CDR2 SYDVKM. Trimming cost V 5 bases and J 3 bases, with 7 bases left between them. The CDR3 loop spans 12 amino acids. Looking up the rest from reference TRBV28 and TRBJ1-1 gives the full variable domain: DVKVTQSSRYLVKRTGEKVFLECVQDMDHENMFWYRQDPGLGLRLIYFSYDVKMKEKGDIPEGYSVSREKKERFSLILESASTNQTSMYLCASSRTHTEAFFGQGTRLTVV.

This clonotype has only a few counts. The chain combines TRBV5-1 with TRBJ1-1, with D unclear. The CDR3 consists of 15 residues. The ends were cut back, 0 bases at V and 1 base at J, with 10 bases in the middle. Germline V gives CDR1 SGHRS, CDR2 YFSETQ. The DNA of the CDR3 is TGCGCCAGCAGCTTGGACATGGGCCGGAACACTGAAGCTTTCTTT. This sequence encodes CASSLDMGRNTEAFF. The full variable domain, in which reference TRBV5-1 and TRBJ1-1 provide the parts outside the CDR3, is KAGVTQTPRYLIKTRGQQVTLSCSPISGHRSVSWYQQTPGQGLQFLFEYFSETQRNKGNFPGRFSGRQFSNSRSEMNVSTLELGDSALYLCASSLDMGRNTEAFFGQGTRLTVV.